The 15 T cell receptor beta chains listed next were all sequenced from one sample in a study of PD-1 blockade in mismatch repair-deficient tumors. Here immunoSEQ multiplex PCR was the method, and the copy in TCRdb shows in-frame clones only, minus some. The sample lists more than 9,500 clones; around 88% were seen once. No cognate antigen is known for these TCRs. As to time point: 10-day in vitro stimulation with candidate neoantigen peptide 2. Here the sequenced sample was cells cultured in vitro, taken from a patient treated with pembrolizumab. These receptors came from an adult with mismatch repair-deficient cancer.

The chain carries TRBV28 and TRBJ1-5, with D perhaps TRBD1 (6 bases). CDR1 is MDHEN, CDR2 SYDVKM, per germline. Trimming took 6 bases from V and 3 from J, leaving 12 bases between them. CDR3 length: 14 residues. This CDR3 reads CASSSRGLNQPQHF. Here the CDR3 DNA reads TGTGCCAGCAGCAGTCGGGGGCTCAATCAGCCCCAGCATTTT.

V usage is TRBV14 and J usage is TRBJ1-4; D might be TRBD1 (6 bases). Germline CDR1 reads SGHDN; CDR2 reads FVKESK. This CDR3 comprises 17 residues. V was clipped by 0 bases and J by 3 bases, with 14 bases between them. The CDR3, as DNA: TGTGCCAGCAGCCAAGAATACGGGGGCGTATCTAATGAAAAACTGTTTTTT. Protein product: CASSQEYGGVSNEKLFF.

This clone was observed once. One junction end does not reproduce the germline sequence, and a read error may be involved. The V call is TRBV7-2, the J call TRBJ2-5; 7 nucleotides agree with TRBD2. CDR1 SGHTA and CDR2 FQGNSA come from the germline V gene. The CDR3 loop spans 13 amino acids. The CDR3 DNA follows: TGTGCCAGCAGCCACGGGACTATTGCCCCTCCCCACTTC. Its protein product is CASSHGTIAPPHF.

This clone appeared once. J is TRBJ2-2 and V is TRBV28, with D unresolved. The V gene lost 2 bases and the J gene lost 5 bases, with 6 bases spanning the gap. Per the germline V gene, CDR1 is MDHEN and CDR2 is SYDVKM. This CDR3 spans 13 amino acids. DNA for the CDR3: TGTGCCAGCAGTTTAGGTGGAACCGGGGAGCTGTTTTTT. Its protein is CASSLGGTGELFF. Full variable domain (outside the CDR3, taken from reference TRBV28 and TRBJ2-2): DVKVTQSSRYLVKRTGEKVFLECVQDMDHENMFWYRQDPGLGLRLIYFSYDVKMKEKGDIPEGYSVSREKKERFSLILESASTNQTSMYLCASSLGGTGELFFGEGSRLTVL.

The chain is built from TRBV5-4 and TRBJ1-6, with D maybe TRBD1 (6 bases). V was clipped by 1 base and J by 8 bases, with 19 bases between them. In germline, CDR1 is SGHNT, CDR2 YYREEE (reference sequence). CDR3 length equals 17 residues. The CDR3 reads CASSLYQGFEEDSPLHF. The CDR3 DNA reads as TGTGCCAGCAGCTTGTATCAGGGGTTCGAGGAGGATTCACCCCTCCACTTT.

The chain's CDR3 is CASSLREGNEKLFF. DNA for the CDR3: TGTGCCAGCAGCTTGCGGGAGGGGAATGAAAAACTGTTTTTT. J is TRBJ1-4 and V is TRBV5-4, with D tentatively TRBD1 (5 bases). Germline CDR1 and CDR2: SGHNT and YYREEE (reference sequence). Trimming stripped 1 base from V and 5 bases from J, with 9 bases between. There are 14 residues in the CDR3.

This rearrangement joins TRBV25-1 to TRBJ2-7; 11 bases match TRBD2. Germline-derived CDR1 and CDR2 are MGHDK and SYGVNS. The CDR3 runs 16 residues. The ends lost 2 bases at V and 3 bases at J; junction bases unmatched: 6. For the CDR3, the DNA is TGTGCCAGCAGTGAACTCCTAGCGGGAGGCCGCTACGAGCAGTACTTC. It encodes CASSELLAGGRYEQYF.

The chain has TRBV28 and TRBJ2-2, with D perhaps assigned TRBD1 or TRBD2 (5 bases each). The V end was cut by 5 bases, the J end by 5 bases, with 24 bases between. CDR1 is MDHEN, CDR2 SYDVKM, per germline. The CDR3 runs 18 residues. DNA of the CDR3: TGTGCCAGCAGTGAAAGCAGGGTAACTCGACTAAAGACCGGGGAGCTGTTTTTT. The encoded protein is CASSESRVTRLKTGELFF. The entire variable domain, with the rest obtained from reference TRBV28 and TRBJ2-2, is as follows: DVKVTQSSRYLVKRTGEKVFLECVQDMDHENMFWYRQDPGLGLRLIYFSYDVKMKEKGDIPEGYSVSREKKERFSLILESASTNQTSMYLCASSESRVTRLKTGELFFGEGSRLTVL.

The chain carries TRBV28 and TRBJ2-3; no definite D call. V lost 5 bases, J lost 7 bases, and 10 bases lay in between. Germline assignment: CDR1 MDHEN and CDR2 SYDVKM. The CDR3 totals 12 residues. CDR3: CASSTIGYTQYF. The CDR3 bases are TGTGCCAGCAGTACTATAGGCTATACGCAGTATTTT. The whole variable domain, remainder taken from reference TRBV28 and TRBJ2-3, is DVKVTQSSRYLVKRTGEKVFLECVQDMDHENMFWYRQDPGLGLRLIYFSYDVKMKEKGDIPEGYSVSREKKERFSLILESASTNQTSMYLCASSTIGYTQYFGPGTRLTVL.

The J gene is TRBJ2-5, the V gene TRBV2, with 9 bases matching TRBD2. V gave up 7 bases and J gave up 2 bases; unmatched junction bases: 8. The CDR3 is 15 amino acids. Germline loops: CDR1 SNHLY, CDR2 FYNNEI. The CDR3 loop is CASKWTSVGQETQYF. The CDR3 DNA is TGTGCCAGCAAATGGACTAGCGTGGGTCAAGAGACCCAGTACTTC.

CDR3 bases: TGTGCCAGCAGTTTAAGACAGGGCCTATGGAAAAACGGCTACACCTTC. Its translation: CASSLRQGLWKNGYTF. The chain combines TRBV28 with TRBJ1-2, with TRBD1 matching 7 bases. V was pared by 2 bases and J by 8 bases, with 14 bases of the junction left unmatched. The CDR3 consists of 16 residues. The germline V gene encodes CDR1 MDHEN and CDR2 SYDVKM.

The V and J genes are TRBV2 and TRBJ1-1; D remains unclear. Germline CDR1 SNHLY, CDR2 FYNNEI. V lost 6 bases to trimming and J lost 1 base, with 12 bases between them. The CDR3 extends over 14 amino acids. The CDR3 loop is CASRDRVQNTEAFF. CDR3 DNA sequence: TGTGCCAGCAGAGATCGGGTTCAGAACACTGAAGCTTTCTTT.

V and J are TRBV20-1 and TRBJ1-4, with unresolved D. The CDR3 is 11 residues long. With 1 base removed from V and 13 bases from J, the gap between germline ends came to 10 bases. From germline, CDR1 is DFQATT and CDR2 SNEGSKA (reference sequence). The CDR3, as DNA: TGCAGTGCTAGAGCGAACGGCGGACTGTTTTTT. As protein: CSARANGGLFF.

The V gene is TRBV23-1, the J gene TRBJ1-3; D might be TRBD1 (6 bases). TRBV23-1 is flagged as an ORF with uncertain function. This CDR3 is 19 amino acids long. V lost 1 base to trimming and J lost 0 bases, with 19 bases between them. CDR3: CASSQFRQADVFSGNTIYF. The CDR3 nucleotides read TGCGCCAGCAGTCAATTTCGACAGGCCGACGTTTTCTCTGGAAACACCATATATTTT.

The chain is built from TRBV5-5 and TRBJ2-7, with 8 bases lining up with TRBD1. Per the germline V gene, CDR1 is SGHKS and CDR2 is YYEKEE (reference sequence). CDR3 length: 14 residues. V shed 1 base, J shed 3 bases, and the junction held 3 bases outside the gene matches. CDR3 region: CASSLSGGFYEQYF. The CDR3 coding sequence is TGTGCCAGCAGCTTGTCAGGGGGCTTCTACGAGCAGTACTTC.